Listed below are T cell receptor beta chains from one sample, sequenced in a study of blood T cell repertoires in COVID-19. TCRdb's copy holds only in-frame clones and misses some; the assay was immunoSEQ multiplex PCR. The data contain some 150,000 clones, more than 85% of them singletons. Sample: peripheral blood. These receptors were obtained from a woman of 80 years or more in a cohort sampled during active or convalescent COVID-19. Both conserved end residues are part of each CDR3. Fields, in order: J gene, clone size, V gene, D gene, CDR3 protein, CDR3 DNA. D genes are given only for firm matches. A row's size may be missing; if present it is once, few, many or a size class.

j_gene: TRBJ2-2; abundance: .; v_gene: TRBV9; d_gene: .; CDR3aa: CASSREETGELFF; CDR3nt: TGTGCCAGCAGCAGGGAGGAGACCGGGGAGCTGTTTTTT
j_gene: TRBJ2-1; abundance: many; v_gene: TRBV5-1; d_gene: TRBD2; CDR3aa: CASTRSGSGRRYNEQFF; CDR3nt: TGCGCCAGCACCAGGTCGGGTAGCGGGAGGCGGTACAATGAGCAGTTCTTC
j_gene: TRBJ2-5; abundance: .; v_gene: TRBV11-3; d_gene: TRBD1; CDR3aa: CASSPRQGEVLETQYF; CDR3nt: TGTGCCAGCAGCCCCCGACAGGGAGAAGTATTGGAGACCCAGTACTTC
j_gene: TRBJ1-1; abundance: .; v_gene: TRBV3-1/TRBV3-2; d_gene: .; CDR3aa: CASSQDTTGTTEAFF; CDR3nt: TGTGCCAGCAGCCAAGATACCACAGGTACCACTGAAGCTTTCTTT
j_gene: TRBJ2-3; abundance: .; v_gene: TRBV9; d_gene: .; CDR3aa: CASSVSKTGGRTDTQYF; CDR3nt: TGTGCCAGCAGCGTATCAAAAACGGGGGGCCGAACGGATACGCAGTATTTT
j_gene: TRBJ1-5; abundance: .; v_gene: TRBV30; d_gene: .; CDR3aa: CAMGSQPYQPQHF; CDR3nt: TGTGCCATGGGCAGCCAGCCCTATCAGCCCCAGCATTTT
j_gene: TRBJ1-2; abundance: .; v_gene: TRBV27; d_gene: .; CDR3aa: CASRQQGTPGYTF; CDR3nt: TGTGCCAGCAGACAACAGGGAACTCCTGGCTACACCTTC
j_gene: TRBJ1-1; abundance: .; v_gene: TRBV7-2; d_gene: TRBD1; CDR3aa: CASSPDRAKAFF; CDR3nt: TGTGCCAGCAGCCCGGACAGGGCAAAAGCTTTCTTT
j_gene: TRBJ2-5; abundance: .; v_gene: TRBV11-3; d_gene: TRBD1; CDR3aa: CASSRQGGEAQYF; CDR3nt: TGTGCCAGCAGCCGACAGGGGGGAGAGGCCCAGTACTTC
j_gene: TRBJ1-1; abundance: .; v_gene: TRBV27; d_gene: TRBD1; CDR3aa: CASSFQGQVNTEAFF; CDR3nt: TGTGCCAGCAGTTTCCAGGGACAGGTGAACACTGAAGCTTTCTTT
j_gene: TRBJ1-2; abundance: .; v_gene: TRBV4-1; d_gene: .; CDR3aa: CASSQRGGVNYGYTF; CDR3nt: TGCGCCAGCAGCCAGCGAGGGGGTGTTAACTATGGCTACACCTTC
j_gene: TRBJ1-3; abundance: .; v_gene: TRBV28; d_gene: .; CDR3aa: CASSSYRVSSGNTIYF; CDR3nt: TGTGCCAGCAGTTCATACAGGGTGAGCTCTGGAAACACCATATATTTT
j_gene: TRBJ2-1; abundance: few; v_gene: TRBV18; d_gene: .; CDR3aa: CASSPESSYNEQFF; CDR3nt: TGTGCCAGCTCACCGGAGAGCTCCTACAATGAGCAGTTCTTC
j_gene: TRBJ2-2; abundance: .; v_gene: TRBV7-2; d_gene: .; CDR3aa: CASSPLGGSAGELFF; CDR3nt: TGTGCCAGCAGCCCCCTGGGCGGGTCGGCCGGGGAGCTGTTTTTT
j_gene: TRBJ2-7; abundance: .; v_gene: TRBV18; d_gene: .; CDR3aa: CASSPSEESSYEQYF; CDR3nt: TGTGCCAGCTCACCATCGGAGGAGAGCTCCTACGAGCAGTACTTC
j_gene: TRBJ1-1; abundance: few; v_gene: TRBV6-5; d_gene: TRBD1; CDR3aa: CASSRDRGGTEAFF; CDR3nt: TGTGCCAGCAGTCGAGACAGGGGGGGCACTGAAGCTTTCTTT
j_gene: TRBJ2-3; abundance: .; v_gene: TRBV3-1/TRBV3-2; d_gene: TRBD2; CDR3aa: CASSPGGAYTDTQYF; CDR3nt: TGTGCCAGCAGCCCCGGGGGGGCCTACACAGATACGCAGTATTTT
j_gene: TRBJ1-4; abundance: .; v_gene: TRBV9; d_gene: TRBD1; CDR3aa: CASSAGQGGTNEKLFF; CDR3nt: TGTGCCAGCAGCGCGGGACAGGGAGGAACTAATGAAAAACTGTTTTTT
j_gene: TRBJ1-5; abundance: few; v_gene: TRBV4-1; d_gene: .; CDR3aa: CASSQGRGSDQPQHF; CDR3nt: TGCGCCAGCAGCCAAGGCAGGGGCAGTGATCAGCCCCAGCATTTT
j_gene: TRBJ1-1; abundance: .; v_gene: TRBV28; d_gene: .; CDR3aa: CASSLITGKNTEAFF; CDR3nt: TGTGCCAGCAGTTTAATAACAGGAAAGAACACTGAAGCTTTCTTT
j_gene: TRBJ2-6; abundance: once; v_gene: TRBV19; d_gene: .; CDR3aa: CASSPGSGANVLTF; CDR3nt: TGTGCCAGTAGCCCCGGGTCTGGGGCCAACGTCCTGACTTTC
j_gene: TRBJ2-7; abundance: .; v_gene: TRBV7-2; d_gene: TRBD2; CDR3aa: CASSPGLAGGAYEQYF; CDR3nt: TGTGCCAGCAGCCCCGGACTAGCGGGGGGTGCCTACGAGCAGTACTTC